This T cell receptor beta chain was documented in a study of siplizumab effects on memory and regulatory T cells. Whole-study context: Siplizumab at 1 ug/mL was tested against drug-free controls in paired reactions.

Researchers maintained the mixed lymphocyte reaction cells in coculture at 37°C for more than five days. The repertoire was sequenced with immunoSEQ multiplex PCR; TCRdb's copy has only in-frame clones and lacks some. This table holds 15,000 to 20,000 clones, under 50% found once. The CDR3 loop spans 15 amino acids. CDR1 and CDR2 (germline): SGHTA, FQGTGA. V was cut by 5 bases and J by 5 bases, with 13 bases left in between. Points from the study as a whole: The study found naive T cells seemingly more diverse than memory cells and seemingly major alloresponse contributors. Naive or memory phenotype was unassignable for roughly 75-97% of proliferating CD4+ or CD8+ clones.

With regard to this clone: What it recognizes is unknown.

This chain joins TRBV7-3 and TRBJ1-6; maybe TRBD1 (6 bases). The sequenced sample was CFSE-low (dividing) CD4+ T cells sorted from an allogeneic mixed lymphocyte reaction. The clonotype comes from a human donor in good health; the cells came from an allogeneic mixed lymphocyte reaction. The DNA for the CDR3 is TGTGCCAGCAGCCCAGCCGGGACAAATAATTCACCCCTCCACTTT. It yields the protein CASSPAGTNNSPLHF.